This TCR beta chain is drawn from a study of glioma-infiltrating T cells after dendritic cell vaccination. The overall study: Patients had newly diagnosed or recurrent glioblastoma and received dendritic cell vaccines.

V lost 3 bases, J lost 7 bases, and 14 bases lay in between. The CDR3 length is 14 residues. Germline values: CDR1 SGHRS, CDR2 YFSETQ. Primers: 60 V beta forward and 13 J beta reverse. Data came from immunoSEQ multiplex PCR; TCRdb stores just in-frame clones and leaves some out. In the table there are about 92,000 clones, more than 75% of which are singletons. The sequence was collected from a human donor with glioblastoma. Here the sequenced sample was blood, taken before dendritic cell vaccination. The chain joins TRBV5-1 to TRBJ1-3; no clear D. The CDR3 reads CASSWATGGNTIYF. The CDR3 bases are TGCGCCAGCAGCTGGGCCACCGGAGGGAACACCATATATTTT.